There are many counts of the clone carrying this T cell receptor beta chain. No antigen is known for it. This entry is derived from a study of blood T cells in healthy people across ages. The authors ran a second PCR of 7 to 11 cycles using a sample-barcoded 5' primer and a J-beta primer mix. TCRdb reprocessed the 5' RACE reads with MiXCR, giving one entry per CDR3 protein. Of about 1,500,000 distinct CDR3 sequences listed, roughly 27% are singletons. All donors came from Russia, were Caucasian and healthy, and spanned ages roughly 6 to 100. The study isolated at least 7 million PBMCs from each sample. Total RNA extracted from each sample amounted to at least 5 micrograms. Overall study results and limits: Estimates of diversity drawn from one million T cells were considered underestimates.

Sequencing used blood. The receptor was isolated from a woman aged 25 to 39 in good health.

DNA for the CDR3: TGTGCCAGCAGTACCCGACTCCACTATAGCAATCAGCCCCAGCATTTT. Protein sequence: CASSTRLHYSNQPQHF. The V gene is TRBV6-2 or TRBV6-3, the J gene TRBJ1-5, with D uncertain. Trimming took off 5 bases at V and 0 bases at J, with 14 bases between the two ends. CDR1 and CDR2 (germline): MNHEY, SVGEGT. The length of the CDR3 is 16 residues.